This T cell receptor beta chain came from a study of blood T cell repertoires in COVID-19. Study overall: Material from acute and convalescent COVID-19 was sourced from the United States, Italy and Spain. Sources were T cells, B-cell-depleted T cells, or PBMCs; the material itself was cDNA or gDNA.

In the original analysis: Amplifying reference gene primers gave estimates of nucleated cell counts. Produced via immunoSEQ multiplex PCR; TCRdb's table is partial and in-frame only. V, J and clone size are those of that table, while D and trimming were read from the DNA. Seen here are more than 65,000 clones, 87% observed once, and the top ten hold roughly 6.1%. The CDR3 has 14 residues. The germline V gene encodes CDR1 SGHRS and CDR2 YFSETQ. The V end lost 8 bases, the J end lost 0 bases, and 14 bases lay between the germline ends. This chain connects TRBV5-1 to TRBJ1-2; D is possibly TRBD1 (5 bases). What was sequenced was peripheral blood. The receptor comes from a woman between 45 and 60 years old with acute or convalescent COVID-19. This chain's CDR3 is CASGSGRANYGYTF. The CDR3 DNA reads as TGCGCCAGTGGTTCGGGCAGGGCTAACTATGGCTACACCTTC.